This entry lists 26 T cell receptor beta chains sequenced from one sample in a study of T cells in Graves' hyperthyroidism and ophthalmopathy. The TCR beta CDR3 regions underwent amplification using RNA transcripts as the source. Using the HTBI primer set, a first-round RT-PCR was run on the TCR CDR3. MiXCR was run by TCRdb on the multiplex PCR reads, yielding one entry per CDR3 protein. Of about 570,000 distinct CDR3 sequences listed, more than 45% are singletons. Sample: peripheral blood or thyroid tissue (not recorded which). All receptors come from an adult woman with Graves' disease, either hyperthyroidism or ophthalmopathy (not recorded which).

This chain links TRBV20-1 with TRBJ2-5; D is unclear. The V gene lost 3 bases and the J gene lost 4 bases, with 6 bases spanning the gap. CDR3 length equals 11 residues. The germline gives CDR1 DFQATT, CDR2 SNEGSKA (reference sequence). The CDR3, as DNA: TGCAGTGCTAGCTTGCGAGAGACCCAGTACTTC. This encodes CSASLRETQYF.

A word on this clonotype: At one boundary the junction diverges from the germline segment, which might be a read error. The chain links TRBV10-3 to TRBJ1-1; D gene uncertain. Germline V gives CDR1 ENHRY, CDR2 SYGVKD. The CDR3 runs to 11 residues. As DNA, the CDR3 is TGTACCATCAGTGAGTTCAGGGAAGCTTTCTTT. Encoded protein: CTISEFREAFF.

This clonotype was recorded at least ten times. This chain joins TRBV12-3 or TRBV12-4 and TRBJ1-1; a possible D gene is TRBD1 (6 bases). CDR3 length: 12 residues. V gave up 5 bases and J gave up 11 bases, with 15 bases separating them. The CDR3 spells CASSQGTSTAFF. The CDR3 DNA follows: TGTGCCAGCAGTCAAGGGACATCAACCGCTTTCTTT.

Ten or more counts support this clonotype. The chain joins TRBV12-3 or TRBV12-4 to TRBJ1-5; weak D call: TRBD1 (5 bases). The CDR3 runs to 14 residues. The germline V and J ends were trimmed by 3 bases and 6 bases, with 12 bases remaining between them. CDR3 sequence (DNA): TGTGCCAGCAGTTTCTGGGGGGGGGGTCAGCCCCAGCATTTT. Protein sequence: CASSFWGGGQPQHF.

This clonotype occurred many times. The chain combines TRBV10-3 with TRBJ2-5; TRBD2 matches 7 bases. Germline CDR1 ENHRY, CDR2 SYGVKD. V shed 10 bases and J 2 bases; nucleotides not matched to a gene: 16. This CDR3 has 16 residues. The CDR3 is CATFPREAKKQETQYF. CDR3 DNA sequence: TGTGCCACTTTTCCCCGGGAGGCCAAGAAACAAGAGACCCAGTACTTC.

This sequence joins TRBV10-2 and TRBJ1-5; D is perhaps TRBD1 (5 bases). This CDR3 has 14 residues. The germline gives CDR1 WSHSY, CDR2 SAAADI. The V end was cut by 3 bases, the J end by 11 bases, with 17 bases between. CDR3 residues: CASSDGRVGETQHF. The CDR3 coding sequence is TGCGCCAGCAGTGATGGCAGGGTCGGGGAGACCCAGCATTTT.

This clonotype was recorded at least ten times. The V gene is TRBV7-2, the J gene TRBJ1-5; maybe TRBD1 (5 bases). Per the germline V gene, CDR1 is SGHTA and CDR2 is FQGNSA. This CDR3 is built from 15 residues. V was cut by 5 bases and J by 6 bases, with 17 bases left in between. This chain's CDR3 is CASSPSGAVGQPQHF. DNA of the CDR3: TGTGCCAGCAGCCCCTCCGGGGCGGTAGGTCAGCCCCAGCATTTT. The full variable domain, completed using reference TRBV7-2 and TRBJ1-5, is GAGVSQSPSNKVTEKGKDVELRCDPISGHTALYWYRQSLGQGLEFLIYFQGNSAPDKSGLPSDRFSAERTGGSVSTLTIQRTQQEDSAVYLCASSPSGAVGQPQHFGDGTRLSIL.

The chain couples TRBV13 to TRBJ1-1; D remains unclear. V lost 7 bases and J 4 bases, leaving 7 bases between the germline ends. Per germline, CDR1 PRHDT and CDR2 FYEKMQ (reference sequence). There are 11 residues in the CDR3. The CDR3 sequence is CASNLGTEAFF. CDR3 DNA sequence: TGTGCCAGCAATTTAGGCACTGAAGCTTTCTTT.

Ten or more counts support this clonotype. The J gene is TRBJ1-4, the V gene TRBV2; D unclear. The V gene lost 4 bases and the J gene lost 7 bases, with 4 bases spanning the gap. Germline CDR1 and CDR2: SNHLY and FYNNEI. CDR3 size: 11 residues. This chain's CDR3 is CASSVGEKLFF. CDR3 nucleotide sequence: TGTGCCAGCAGTGTTGGTGAAAAACTGTTTTTT.

The chain couples TRBV7-2 to TRBJ2-7; D gene ambiguous. Deletions cut 6 bases from V and 7 bases from J, with 13 bases between. Germline V gene sequence: CDR1 SGHTA, CDR2 FQGNSA. The CDR3 consists of 12 residues. As DNA, the CDR3 is TGTGCCAGCAGTTTCCAAGAACGGGAGCAGTACTTC. Amino acid sequence: CASSFQEREQYF.

This chain uses TRBV4-1 with TRBJ2-7; D not resolved. This CDR3 contains 16 residues. Germline V CDR1 and CDR2: MGHRA, YSYEKL. Deletions cut 0 bases from V and 0 bases from J, with 12 bases between. The DNA of the CDR3 is TGCGCCAGCAGCCAAGATTCGCCTCCTATCTCCTACGAGCAGTACTTC. Translation gives CASSQDSPPISYEQYF.

CDR3 DNA: TGTGCCATCGGGGGGGTGTCGGGAATGATGGAGACCCAGTACTTC. Its protein is CAIGGVSGMMETQYF. The rearrangement joins TRBV10-3 to TRBJ2-5, with 7 bases identical to TRBD2. CDR1 ENHRY and CDR2 SYGVKD come from the germline V gene. This CDR3 region has 15 residues. Trimming cost V 8 bases and J 5 bases; bases outside gene matches: 14.

This chain connects TRBV25-1 to TRBJ1-6, with D possibly being TRBD1 (5 bases). This CDR3 region has 15 residues. Looked up from germline, CDR1 is MGHDK and CDR2 is SYGVNS. Trimming took off 1 base at V and 10 bases at J, with 14 bases between the two ends. CDR3 sequence (DNA): TGTGCCAGCAGTGAATCAATCGCAGGGCCCTCACCCCTCCACTTT. This translates into CASSESIAGPSPLHF. The full variable domain, in which reference TRBV25-1 and TRBJ1-6 provide the parts outside the CDR3, is EADIYQTPRYLVIGTGKKITLECSQTMGHDKMYWYQQDPGMELHLIHYSYGVNSTEKGDLSSESTVSRIRTEHFPLTLESARPSHTSQYLCASSESIAGPSPLHFGNGTRLTVT.

This clonotype has more than one count but fewer than ten. The chain carries TRBV3-1 and TRBJ1-2; 9 bases map to TRBD1. The ends lost 0 bases at V and 1 base at J; junction bases unmatched: 6. CDR1 is LGHDT and CDR2 is YNNKEL in the germline V gene (reference sequence). The CDR3 totals 17 residues. CDR3 region: CASSQDRDRALNYGYTF. CDR3 nucleotides: TGTGCCAGCAGCCAAGATAGGGACAGGGCGCTTAACTATGGCTACACCTTC.

The V and J genes are TRBV7-8 and TRBJ1-1; tentative D call: TRBD1 (5 bases). This CDR3 is built from 16 residues. Trimming left V 2 bases short and J 3 bases short, with 16 bases between. The germline CDR1 and CDR2 sequences are SGHVS and FQNEAQ. The CDR3 DNA follows: TGTGCCAGCAGCTTATTCCAGGGCGTCTCGGACACTGAAGCTTTCTTT. Its translation is CASSLFQGVSDTEAFF.

There are a few counts of this clonotype. The V and J genes are TRBV10-3 and TRBJ2-5, with D possibly called TRBD1 or TRBD2 (6 bases each). The V end was cut by 2 bases, the J end by 9 bases, with 16 bases between. The CDR3 has 14 residues. CDR1 and CDR2 (germline): ENHRY, SYGVKD. The CDR3 here is CAISEGGLDQPQYF. The CDR3 nucleotides are TGTGCCATCAGTGAGGGGGGGCTGGATCAGCCCCAGTACTTC.

The V call is TRBV7-2, the J call TRBJ1-1; D might be TRBD1 (6 bases). V dropped 8 bases and J dropped 4 bases, with 17 bases sitting between them. The CDR3 extends over 14 amino acids. Germline assignment: CDR1 SGHTA and CDR2 FQGNSA. CDR3 sequence reads: CASSPLDRFTEAFF. The CDR3 DNA follows: TGTGCCAGCTCACCCCTCGACAGGTTCACTGAAGCTTTCTTT.

In its sample, this clonotype was seen a few times. The chain joins TRBV12-5 to TRBJ2-7; 7 bases agree with TRBD2. V lost 0 bases and J lost 7; bases outside the gene matches: 15. Germline loops: CDR1 LGHNT, CDR2 FRNRAP. This CDR3 comprises 17 residues. The CDR3 here is CASGLVPSDGGRWEQYF. The CDR3 DNA reads TGTGCTAGTGGTTTGGTACCTTCGGACGGGGGGAGGTGGGAGCAGTACTTC.

This clonotype occurred many times. Since no conserved phenylalanine or tryptophan closes the CDR3, a read error is the likely cause. The DNA is left out, because the CDR3 cannot be placed on it with certainty; the CDR3 is given as TCRdb lists it. V and J are TRBV7-9 and TRBJ2-7. From its first to its last residue, the CDR3 has 10 amino acids. Germline assignment: CDR1 SEHNR and CDR2 FQNEAQ (reference sequence). CDR3 sequence: CASSSELTYG.

This clonotype showed up many times. V is TRBV20-1 and J is TRBJ1-5; 7 bases match TRBD1. The CDR3 has 16 amino acids. Germline V CDR1 and CDR2: DFQATT, SNEGSKA (reference sequence). J was trimmed by 0 bases and V by 0 bases; bases with no gene match: 5. CDR3 sequence (DNA): TGCAGTGCTAGAGACGAGACAGGGATTAGCAATCAGCCCCAGCATTTT. This codes for CSARDETGISNQPQHF.

This clonotype was counted between two and nine times. The V gene is TRBV10-2, the J gene TRBJ2-6; 7 positions match TRBD2. The CDR3 runs to 16 residues. Germline V lookup: CDR1 WSHSY, CDR2 SAAADI. V dropped 6 bases and J dropped 0; count of bases not matched to a gene: 5. CDR3 sequence (DNA): TGCGCCAGCAGGCCGGGAGGAGGCTCTGGGGCCAACGTCCTGACTTTC. Amino acid sequence: CASRPGGGSGANVLTF.

This clonotype was seen ten or more times. J is TRBJ2-6 and V is TRBV29-1; D ambiguous. Germline V gives CDR1 SQVTM, CDR2 ANQGSEA. Trimming took off 5 bases at V and 4 bases at J, with 9 bases between the two ends. This CDR3 is 13 amino acids long. Here the CDR3 DNA reads TGCAGCGTTAGTTATTCCGGGGCCAACGTCCTGACTTTC. Translating gives CSVSYSGANVLTF.

This clonotype was counted at least ten times. The V and J genes are TRBV4-2 and TRBJ1-1; the match to TRBD1 covers 8 bases. J lost 1 base, V lost 5 bases, and 6 bases had no gene match. Per germline, CDR1 LGHNA and CDR2 YNFKEQ. The length of the CDR3 is 15 residues. CDR3 loop: CASSSTGGWNTEAFF. Written as DNA, the CDR3 is TGTGCCAGCAGCTCAACAGGGGGGTGGAACACTGAAGCTTTCTTT.

The table lists this clonotype with many counts. The CDR3 DNA reads TGCAGTGCTAGGTATATAGGACAGGGGGCTGATCAGCCCCAGCATTTT. Translated: CSARYIGQGADQPQHF. The rearrangement joins TRBV20-1 to TRBJ1-5; 11 nucleotides agree with TRBD1. Germline V CDR1 and CDR2: DFQATT, SNEGSKA (reference sequence). Trimming took 3 bases from V and 5 from J; bases not matched to a gene: 9. This CDR3 contains 16 residues.

The chain joins TRBV6-1 to TRBJ1-5; 12 nucleotides line up with TRBD1. With 11 bases clipped from V and 7 bases from J, the junction kept 15 bases outside the gene matches. CDR1 is MNHNS and CDR2 is SASEGT in the germline V gene. The CDR3 totals 16 residues. CDR3 loop: CASARDRGRWAQPQHF. CDR3 DNA sequence: TGTGCCTCAGCCCGGGACAGGGGGCGGTGGGCGCAGCCCCAGCATTTT.

This chain connects TRBV11-2 to TRBJ1-2, with TRBD1 matching over 8 bases. The germline CDR1 and CDR2 sequences are SGHAT and FQNNGV. The CDR3 contains 16 residues. The trim removed 4 bases at V and 8 bases at J, leaving 15 bases unmatched. CDR3 DNA sequence: TGTGCCAGCAGCTATCCCGTGACAGGGGAGACGGGAGGCTACACCTTC. Encoded protein: CASSYPVTGETGGYTF.